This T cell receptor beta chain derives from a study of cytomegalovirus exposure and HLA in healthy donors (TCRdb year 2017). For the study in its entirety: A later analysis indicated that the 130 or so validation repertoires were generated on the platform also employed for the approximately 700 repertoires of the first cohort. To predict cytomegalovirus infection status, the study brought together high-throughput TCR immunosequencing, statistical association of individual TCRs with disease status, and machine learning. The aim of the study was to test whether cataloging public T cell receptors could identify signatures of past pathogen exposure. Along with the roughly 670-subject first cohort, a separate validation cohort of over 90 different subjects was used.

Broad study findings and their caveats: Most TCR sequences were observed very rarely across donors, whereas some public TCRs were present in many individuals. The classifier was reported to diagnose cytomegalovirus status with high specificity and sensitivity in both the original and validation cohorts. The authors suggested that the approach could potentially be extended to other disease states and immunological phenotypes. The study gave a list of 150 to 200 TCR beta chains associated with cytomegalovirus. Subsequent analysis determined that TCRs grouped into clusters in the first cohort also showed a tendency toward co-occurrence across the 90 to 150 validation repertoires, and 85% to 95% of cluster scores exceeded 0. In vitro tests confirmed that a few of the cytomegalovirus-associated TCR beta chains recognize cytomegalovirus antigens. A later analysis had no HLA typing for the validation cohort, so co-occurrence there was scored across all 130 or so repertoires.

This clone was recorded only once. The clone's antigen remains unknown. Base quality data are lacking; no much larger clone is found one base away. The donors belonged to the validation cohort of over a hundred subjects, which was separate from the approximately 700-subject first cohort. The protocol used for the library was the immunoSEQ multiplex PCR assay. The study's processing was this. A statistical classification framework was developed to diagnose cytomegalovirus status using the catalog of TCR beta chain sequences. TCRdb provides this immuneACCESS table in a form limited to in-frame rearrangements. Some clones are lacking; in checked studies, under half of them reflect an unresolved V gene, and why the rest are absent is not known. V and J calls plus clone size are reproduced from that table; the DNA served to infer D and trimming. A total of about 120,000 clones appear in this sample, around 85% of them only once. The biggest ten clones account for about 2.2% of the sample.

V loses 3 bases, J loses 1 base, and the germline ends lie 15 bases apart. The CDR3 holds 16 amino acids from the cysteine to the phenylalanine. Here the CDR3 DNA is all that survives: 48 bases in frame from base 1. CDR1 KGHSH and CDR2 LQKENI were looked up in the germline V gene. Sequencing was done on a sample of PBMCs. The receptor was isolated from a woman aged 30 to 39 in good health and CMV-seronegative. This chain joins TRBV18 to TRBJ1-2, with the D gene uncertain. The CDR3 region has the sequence CASSPLLAGLNYGYTF. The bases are TGTGCCAGCTCACCCCTTTTAGCGGGCCTTAACTATGGCTACACCTTC.